Listed here are 19 T cell receptor beta chains from one sample, sequenced in a study of human T cells and chemical hapten exposure. MiXCR, run by TCRdb on the RACE reads, gives a single entry per CDR3 protein. The table has 370,000 or so distinct CDR3 sequences, about 4.8% seen once. Specified time point: patch test 1, 2 weeks after DPC sensitization. Documented treatment: therapeutic diphenylcyclopropenone sensitization with weekly scalp DPC. The specimen was whole blood, collected in connection with sensitization to the hapten diphenylcyclopropenone (DPC). The origin of the receptors is a woman between 45 and 65 years old with alopecia areata. Some clones in this sample may be carry-over from other donors' samples.

At least ten counts were recorded for this clonotype. This chain uses TRBV20-1 with TRBJ1-5, with 7 bases aligning to TRBD1. There are 13 residues in the CDR3. With V trimmed by 6 bases and J by 7 bases, 9 bases remained unmatched. Germline lookup yields CDR1 DFQATT and CDR2 SNEGSKA (reference sequence). CDR3 in DNA: TGCAGTGCCACAGGGGACCCTGGGCAGCCCCAGCATTTT. Its protein product is CSATGDPGQPQHF.

This clonotype has more than one count but fewer than ten. This rearrangement joins TRBV3-1 to TRBJ1-1; D gene uncertain. This CDR3 is built from 13 residues. Between the trimmed V and J ends, which lost 2 bases and 1 base, there was a span of 5 bases. The germline CDR1 and CDR2 sequences are LGHDT and YNNKEL (reference sequence). This CDR3 reads CASSQKQNTEAFF. The CDR3 DNA follows: TGTGCCAGCAGCCAAAAGCAGAACACTGAAGCTTTCTTT.

This clonotype was detected ten times or more. The CDR3 region is CASSRGLAGNGELFF. The CDR3 DNA sequence: TGTGCCAGCAGCCGGGGACTAGCGGGGAACGGGGAGCTGTTTTTT. The chain uses TRBV7-9 and TRBJ2-2, with TRBD2 matching over 13 bases. The CDR3 length is 15 residues. CDR1 SEHNR and CDR2 FQNEAQ come from the germline V gene (reference sequence). Unmatched junction bases numbered 4, after V lost 5 bases and J lost 7 bases.

The rearrangement joins TRBV19 to TRBJ1-4; D uncertain. V shed 6 bases and J shed 5 bases, with 16 bases lying between them. The CDR3 sequence is 15 residues long. The germline V gene has CDR1 LNHDA and CDR2 SQIVND (reference sequence). The CDR3 region has the DNA TGTGCCAGTAGAGCACCCGGGGAAGCAAATGAAAAACTGTTTTTT. Protein product: CASRAPGEANEKLFF.

This clonotype occurred many times. The J gene is TRBJ2-7, the V gene TRBV28; the D is unclear. The CDR3 is made up of 12 amino acids. Per germline, CDR1 MDHEN and CDR2 SYDVKM. Trimming removed 3 bases from V and 10 bases from J, with 13 bases in between. The CDR3 DNA is TGTGCCAGCAGTTTTCAACACGGCCGACAGTACTTC. This gives the protein CASSFQHGRQYF. The variable domain in full, with the rest retrieved from reference TRBV28 and TRBJ2-7, is DVKVTQSSRYLVKRTGEKVFLECVQDMDHENMFWYRQDPGLGLRLIYFSYDVKMKEKGDIPEGYSVSREKKERFSLILESASTNQTSMYLCASSFQHGRQYFGPGTRLTVT.

This clonotype was recorded at least ten times. V is TRBV4-2 and J is TRBJ2-3; a weak D match, TRBD2 (6 bases). CDR3 length equals 15 residues. The V end lost 0 bases, the J end lost 12 bases, and 19 bases lay between the germline ends. Germline V lookup: CDR1 LGHNA, CDR2 YNFKEQ. The CDR3 bases are TGTGCCAGCAGCCAAGATCCAGGTCCCGCGGGACTCCAGTATTTT. Translation: CASSQDPGPAGLQYF.

The sample holds many counts of this clonotype. V gene TRBV7-2 combines with J gene TRBJ2-5, with D hard to call. V was clipped by 1 base and J by 2 bases, with 14 bases between them. The germline V gene encodes CDR1 SGHTA and CDR2 FQGNSA. This CDR3 spans 16 amino acids. The CDR3 bases are TGTGCCAGCAGCTTAGACGCGGCCAGCGTTCAAGAGACCCAGTACTTC. Its translation is CASSLDAASVQETQYF.

This clonotype was counted ten times or more. The genes are TRBV28 and TRBJ2-7; the match to TRBD2 covers 8 bases. The germline V gene encodes CDR1 MDHEN and CDR2 SYDVKM. Germline trimming cut 5 bases from V and 7 bases from J; bases unmatched to any gene: 13. CDR3 size: 15 residues. The chain's CDR3 is CASSPPGGGFREQYF. The CDR3 nucleotides read TGTGCCAGCAGTCCCCCCGGGGGGGGGTTCAGAGAGCAGTACTTC.

V and J are TRBV7-2 and TRBJ1-6; D not resolved. Germline V CDR1 and CDR2: SGHTA, FQGNSA. The V end lost 3 bases, the J end lost 8 bases, and 14 bases lay between the germline ends. The CDR3 is made up of 15 amino acids. CDR3 DNA sequence: TGTGCCAGCAGCTTCCCCTCCGGCAGTGATTCACCCCTCCACTTT. It translates to CASSFPSGSDSPLHF.

This clonotype has at least ten counts. This chain joins TRBV19 and TRBJ1-5, with 10 bases aligning to TRBD1. Germline trimming cut 3 bases from V and 1 base from J; bases unmatched to any gene: 0. The CDR3 is 15 amino acids. Germline values: CDR1 LNHDA, CDR2 SQIVND (reference sequence). CDR3 region: CASSMGQGSNQPQHF. As DNA, the CDR3 is TGTGCCAGTAGTATGGGACAGGGGAGCAATCAGCCCCAGCATTTT.

This clonotype was counted between two and nine times. This chain connects TRBV15 to TRBJ1-6; D remains ambiguous. The germline gives CDR1 LNHNV, CDR2 YYDKDF (reference sequence). There are 13 residues in the CDR3. Trimming shortened V by 1 base and J by 8 bases, and 6 bases separated the two germline ends. The CDR3 region is CATSRVKDSPLHF. In nucleotides, the CDR3 is TGTGCCACCAGCAGAGTCAAGGATTCACCCCTCCACTTT.

The gene calls are TRBV3-1 and TRBJ2-7; tentatively, D is TRBD2 (5 bases). Looked up from germline, CDR1 is LGHDT and CDR2 is YNNKEL (reference sequence). The germline V and J ends were trimmed by 0 bases and 3 bases, with 12 bases remaining between them. There are 15 residues in the CDR3. This chain's CDR3 is CASSQEGLPFYEQYF. For the CDR3, the DNA is TGTGCCAGCAGCCAAGAAGGACTGCCTTTCTACGAGCAGTACTTC.

This clonotype showed up many times. V gene TRBV4-1 combines with J gene TRBJ1-1; 8 bases match TRBD1. Trimming cost V 5 bases and J 5 bases; bases outside gene matches: 10. The CDR3 length is 15 residues. Germline-derived CDR1 and CDR2 are MGHRA and YSYEKL. CDR3: CASSSPDRGGTEAFF. CDR3 nucleotide sequence: TGCGCCAGCAGCTCACCAGACAGGGGCGGGACTGAAGCTTTCTTT.

This clonotype was seen more than once but under ten times. This chain joins TRBV7-8 and TRBJ1-5; D is unclear. This CDR3 comprises 16 residues. With 5 bases removed from V and 0 bases from J, the gap between germline ends came to 14 bases. Germline-derived CDR1 and CDR2 are SGHVS and FQNEAQ. CDR3 sequence reads: CASSQSGAVSNQPQHF. The CDR3 DNA reads as TGTGCCAGCAGCCAGTCTGGCGCAGTTAGCAATCAGCCCCAGCATTTT.

The chain combines TRBV6-1 with TRBJ1-5, with D unresolved. The CDR3 sequence is 14 residues long. Between the trimmed V and J ends, which lost 6 bases and 2 bases, there was a span of 11 bases. Germline CDR1 MNHNS, CDR2 SASEGT. CDR3 DNA sequence: TGTGCCAGCAGCCAGGCGGTGGGCAATCAGCCCCAGCATTTT. Encoded protein: CASSQAVGNQPQHF.

This clonotype appeared many times. The J gene is TRBJ2-1, the V gene TRBV3-1, with D uncertain. Germline values: CDR1 LGHDT, CDR2 YNNKEL (reference sequence). The CDR3 loop spans 13 amino acids. Trimming removed 4 bases at V and 3 bases at J, with 7 bases between. CDR3 in amino acids: CASSPSFYNEQFF. DNA for the CDR3: TGTGCCAGCAGCCCATCTTTCTACAATGAGCAGTTCTTC.

In its sample, this clonotype was seen many times. This chain connects TRBV12-3 or TRBV12-4 to TRBJ2-7; 9 bases match TRBD1. With 6 bases clipped from V and 6 bases from J, the junction kept 9 bases outside the gene matches. This CDR3 region has 14 residues. CDR3 loop: CASRTGTGFLEQYF. CDR3 nucleotide sequence: TGTGCCAGCAGAACCGGGACAGGGTTCCTCGAGCAGTACTTC.

A few counts support this clonotype. The CDR3 DNA reads as TGTGCCAGCAGCTTGATTGGTGTCGGGACTAATGAAAAACTGTTTTTT. Amino acids: CASSLIGVGTNEKLFF. This rearrangement joins TRBV7-8 to TRBJ1-4; D is ambiguous. The CDR3 covers 16 residues. The germline V gene has CDR1 SGHVS and CDR2 FQNEAQ. V lost 3 bases and J 2 bases, leaving 13 bases between the germline ends.

V usage is TRBV12-3 or TRBV12-4 and J usage is TRBJ1-5, with D possibly matching TRBD1 (6 bases). The V and J ends lost 6 bases and 6 bases respectively, with 18 bases between them. The CDR3 is made up of 15 amino acids. The CDR3 spells CASSEQGGAGQPQHF. The CDR3, as DNA: TGTGCCAGCAGCGAACAGGGAGGTGCCGGTCAGCCCCAGCATTTT.